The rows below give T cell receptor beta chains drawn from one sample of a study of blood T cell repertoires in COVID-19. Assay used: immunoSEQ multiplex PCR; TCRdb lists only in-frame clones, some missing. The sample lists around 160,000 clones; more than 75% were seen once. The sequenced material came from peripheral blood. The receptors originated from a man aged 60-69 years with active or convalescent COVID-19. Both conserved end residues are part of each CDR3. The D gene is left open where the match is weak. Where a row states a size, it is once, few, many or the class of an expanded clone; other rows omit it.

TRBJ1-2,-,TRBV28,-,CASSPTGTYGYTF,TGTGCCAGCAGTCCCACAGGGACCTATGGCTACACCTTC
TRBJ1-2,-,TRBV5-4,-,CASSLVQATETGYTF,TGTGCCAGCAGCTTGGTGCAGGCGACAGAAACCGGCTACACCTTC
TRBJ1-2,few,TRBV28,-,CASRPPGTRYGYTF,TGTGCCAGCAGACCACCGGGAACACGCTATGGCTACACCTTC
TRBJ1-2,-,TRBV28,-,CASSSTGKGTYGYTF,TGTGCCAGCAGTTCAACAGGGAAGGGCACCTATGGCTACACCTTC
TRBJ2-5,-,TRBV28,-,CASSEGGPQETQYF,TGTGCCAGCAGTGAGGGCGGCCCCCAAGAGACCCAGTACTTC
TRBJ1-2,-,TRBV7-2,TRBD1,CASSTSGAGGGGYTF,TGTGCCAGCAGCACCTCCGGGGCAGGGGGAGGCGGCTACACCTTC
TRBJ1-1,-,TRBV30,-,CAWSVEDTEAFF,TGTGCCTGGAGTGTCGAGGACACTGAAGCTTTCTTT
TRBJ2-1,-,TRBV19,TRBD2,CASNYRAGYNEQFF,TGTGCCAGCAATTACCGAGCGGGGTACAATGAGCAGTTCTTC
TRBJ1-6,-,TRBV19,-,CASSIPTPGNSPLHF,TGTGCCAGTAGTATACCCACACCAGGAAATTCACCCCTCCACTTT
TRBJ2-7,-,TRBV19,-,CASTASGLSYEQYF,TGTGCCAGTACCGCAAGTGGCCTCTCCTACGAGCAGTACTTC
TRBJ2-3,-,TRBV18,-,CASSQTGLMRADTQYF,TGTGCCAGCTCACAAACGGGTCTCATGAGGGCAGATACGCAGTATTTT
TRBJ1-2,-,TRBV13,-,CASSLGQGSYGYTF,TGTGCCAGCAGCTTAGGGCAGGGGAGCTATGGCTACACCTTC
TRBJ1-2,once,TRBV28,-,CASSMGLPAVYTF,TGTGCCAGCAGCATGGGACTCCCCGCGGTCTACACCTTC
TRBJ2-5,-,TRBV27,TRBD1,CASSLSADRRETQYF,TGTGCCAGCAGTTTATCAGCGGACAGGCGGGAGACCCAGTACTTC
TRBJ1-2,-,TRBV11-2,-,CASSSPTARIYGYTF,TGTGCCAGCAGCTCCCCGACAGCACGGATATATGGCTACACCTTC
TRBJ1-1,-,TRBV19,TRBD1,CASSIPTGGRPEAFF,TGTGCCAGTAGTATCCCGACAGGGGGACGGCCTGAAGCTTTCTTT
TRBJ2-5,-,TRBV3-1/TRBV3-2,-,CASSQGGLGGETQYF,TGTGCCAGCAGCCAAGGAGGCCTTGGGGGGGAGACCCAGTACTTC
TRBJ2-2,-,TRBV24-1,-,CATSIVSTGELFF,TGTGCCACCAGTATCGTCAGCACCGGGGAGCTGTTTTTT
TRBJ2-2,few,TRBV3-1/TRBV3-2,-,CASSQFGGGELFF,TGTGCCAGCAGCCAGTTCGGTGGCGGGGAGCTGTTTTTT
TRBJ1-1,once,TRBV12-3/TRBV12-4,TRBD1,CASSVRDRAEAFF,TGTGCCAGCAGTGTCCGGGACAGGGCTGAAGCTTTCTTT
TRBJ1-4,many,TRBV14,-,CASSQDRGYTNEKLFF,TGTGCCAGCAGCCAAGATCGGGGTTATACTAATGAAAAACTGTTTTTT
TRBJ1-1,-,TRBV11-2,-,CASSSLFWGVGEAFF,TGTGCCAGCAGCTCATTATTTTGGGGGGTCGGTGAAGCTTTCTTT
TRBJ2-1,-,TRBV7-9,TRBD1,CASRIQGTGGYNEQFF,TGTGCCAGCAGAATACAGGGGACAGGGGGCTACAATGAGCAGTTCTTC
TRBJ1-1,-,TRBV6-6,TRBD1,CASSYSDRPNTEAFF,TGTGCCAGCAGTTACTCGGACAGGCCGAACACTGAAGCTTTCTTT
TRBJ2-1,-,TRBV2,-,CASSGQSSYNEQFF,TGTGCCAGCAGTGGACAAAGCTCCTACAATGAGCAGTTCTTC
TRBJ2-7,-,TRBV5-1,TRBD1,CASSLGTGGTEQYF,TGCGCCAGCAGCTTAGGGACAGGGGGTACCGAGCAGTACTTC
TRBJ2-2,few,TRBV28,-,CASSTPAAGELFF,TGTGCCAGCAGCACACCCGCGGCCGGGGAGCTGTTTTTT
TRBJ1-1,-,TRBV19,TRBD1,CASQRGRVGIGEAFF,TGTGCCAGCCAAAGGGGGCGCGTTGGGATAGGAGAAGCTTTCTTT
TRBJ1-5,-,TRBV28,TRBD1,CASSHRQGRNQPQHF,TGTGCCAGCAGCCACCGACAGGGGCGCAATCAGCCCCAGCATTTT
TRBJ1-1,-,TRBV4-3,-,CASSQETDLLGGAFF,TGCGCCAGCAGCCAAGAAACGGATCTCCTGGGGGGAGCTTTCTTT
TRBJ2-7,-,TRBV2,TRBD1,CASVRDRGLGEQYF,TGTGCCAGCGTGCGGGACAGGGGATTGGGTGAGCAGTACTTC
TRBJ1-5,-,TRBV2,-,CASSERRQSERPQHF,TGTGCCAGCAGTGAACGAAGACAGTCGGAACGGCCCCAGCATTTT
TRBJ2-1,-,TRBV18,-,CASSPPGATYFYSYNEQFF,TGTGCCAGCTCACCCCCTGGGGCTACCTATTTCTACTCCTACAATGAGCAGTTCTTC
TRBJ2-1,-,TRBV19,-,CASTQTGRSYNEQFF,TGTGCCAGTACCCAGACAGGGAGGTCCTACAATGAGCAGTTCTTC
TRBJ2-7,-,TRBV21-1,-,CASSKVPGTSGRVYEQYF,TGTGCCAGCAGCAAAGTTCCCGGGACTAGCGGGAGGGTCTACGAGCAGTACTTC
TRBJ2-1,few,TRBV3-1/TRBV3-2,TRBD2,CASSRTSGRKEQFF,TGTGCCAGCAGCCGGACTAGCGGGAGAAAAGAGCAGTTCTTC
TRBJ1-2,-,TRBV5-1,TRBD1,CASSPNRGNYGYTF,TGCGCCAGCAGCCCGAACAGGGGTAACTATGGCTACACCTTC
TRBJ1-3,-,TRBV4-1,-,CASSQVPLSGNTIYF,TGCGCCAGCAGCCAAGTGCCCCTATCTGGAAACACCATATATTTT
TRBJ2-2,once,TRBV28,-,CASRSPQLNTGELFF,TGTGCCAGCAGAAGTCCTCAACTGAACACCGGGGAGCTGTTTTTT
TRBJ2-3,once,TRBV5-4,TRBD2,CATTSGRATDTQYF,TGTGCCACCACTAGCGGGAGGGCCACAGATACGCAGTATTTT
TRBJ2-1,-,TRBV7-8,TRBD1,CASSLDRVGEQFF,TGTGCCAGCAGCTTGGACAGGGTTGGTGAGCAGTTCTTC
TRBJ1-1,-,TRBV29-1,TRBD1,CSVEEGGDRGLDTEAFF,TGCAGCGTTGAAGAAGGTGGGGACAGGGGATTGGACACTGAAGCTTTCTTT
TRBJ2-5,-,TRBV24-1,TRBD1,CATSDRTGLQETQYF,TGTGCCACCAGTGATCGGACAGGTCTCCAAGAGACCCAGTACTTC
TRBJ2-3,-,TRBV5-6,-,CASGTSSTDTQYF,TGTGCCAGCGGGACTTCTAGCACAGATACGCAGTATTTT
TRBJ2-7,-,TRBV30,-,CAWSQGSYEQYF,TGTGCCTGGAGCCAAGGGAGCTACGAGCAGTACTTC
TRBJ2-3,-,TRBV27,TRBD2,CASSSRGTRRADTQYF,TGTGCCAGCAGTTCCAGAGGGACTAGGAGGGCAGATACGCAGTATTTT
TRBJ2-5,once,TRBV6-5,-,CASSIQGFQETQYF,TGTGCCAGCAGCATCCAGGGGTTCCAAGAGACCCAGTACTTC
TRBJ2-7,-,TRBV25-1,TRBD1,CASSHTPGQLSYEQYF,TGTGCCAGCAGTCATACCCCGGGACAGCTCTCCTACGAGCAGTACTTC
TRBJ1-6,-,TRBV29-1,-,CSVQGPGNSPLHF,TGCAGCGTCCAGGGCCCTGGGAATTCACCCCTCCACTTT
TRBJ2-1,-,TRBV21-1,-,CASYSSYNEQFF,TGTGCCAGCTACAGCTCCTACAATGAGCAGTTCTTC
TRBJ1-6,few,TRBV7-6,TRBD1,CASSTGQGANSPLHF,TGTGCCAGCAGCACGGGACAGGGGGCCAATTCACCCCTCCACTTT
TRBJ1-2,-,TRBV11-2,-,CASSHQGWYGYTF,TGTGCCAGCTCCCACCAGGGTTGGTATGGCTACACCTTC
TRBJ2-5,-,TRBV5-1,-,CASSLPPGYQETQYF,TGCGCCAGCAGCCTACCCCCGGGATACCAAGAGACCCAGTACTTC
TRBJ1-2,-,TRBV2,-,CASSEARTAREYGYTF,TGTGCCAGCAGTGAAGCGCGGACAGCAAGGGAGTATGGCTACACCTTC
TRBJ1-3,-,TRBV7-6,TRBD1,CASSSNLGTGGGNTIYF,TGTGCCAGCAGCTCCAACCTGGGGACAGGTGGAGGAAACACCATATATTTT